This is a list of T cell receptor beta chains from one sample in a study of cytomegalovirus exposure and HLA in healthy donors. Sequencing was performed with immunoSEQ multiplex PCR; in TCRdb, only in-frame clones are kept and a portion is missing. The sample records about 160,000 clones, 75% to 90% being singletons. Sequenced: PBMCs. These receptor sequences come from a young woman in good health and CMV-seronegative. The CDR3 runs from the conserved cysteine through the conserved F or W. Each record gives: clone size, V gene, J gene, D gene, CDR3 protein, CDR3 DNA. The D gene is left open where the match is weak. For some rows the clone size is stated as once, few or many, or as a class when expanded; others skip it.

clone size: .
V gene: TRBV19
J gene: TRBJ1-1
D gene: TRBD1
CDR3 protein: CASTPRQGSQPEAFF
CDR3 DNA: TGTGCCAGTACCCCGAGACAGGGAAGTCAGCCTGAAGCTTTCTTT

clone size: .
V gene: TRBV28
J gene: TRBJ2-2
D gene: .
CDR3 protein: CASSFPPGAGTGELFF
CDR3 DNA: TGTGCCAGCAGCTTTCCCCCGGGCGCGGGCACCGGGGAGCTGTTTTTT

clone size: .
V gene: TRBV5-6
J gene: TRBJ2-1
D gene: TRBD2
CDR3 protein: CASSLALSTGGYGEQFF
CDR3 DNA: TGTGCCAGCAGCTTGGCCTTGAGTACGGGAGGGTACGGTGAGCAGTTCTTC

clone size: .
V gene: TRBV7-8
J gene: TRBJ1-2
D gene: .
CDR3 protein: CASSLDNQVVGNYGYTF
CDR3 DNA: TGTGCCAGCAGCTTAGATAATCAAGTAGTCGGTAACTATGGCTACACCTTC

clone size: .
V gene: TRBV10-2
J gene: TRBJ1-5
D gene: TRBD1
CDR3 protein: CASSEGGWTGPNNQPQHF
CDR3 DNA: TGCGCCAGCAGTGAGGGAGGTTGGACAGGCCCTAACAATCAGCCCCAGCATTTT

clone size: .
V gene: TRBV2
J gene: TRBJ2-5
D gene: TRBD1
CDR3 protein: CASSGTGSQETQYF
CDR3 DNA: TGTGCCAGCAGTGGGACAGGATCCCAAGAGACCCAGTACTTC

clone size: .
V gene: TRBV5-4
J gene: TRBJ1-1
D gene: .
CDR3 protein: CASSLSRGGNTEAFF
CDR3 DNA: TGTGCCAGCAGCTTGAGTCGGGGAGGAAACACTGAAGCTTTCTTT

clone size: .
V gene: TRBV4-2
J gene: TRBJ2-2
D gene: .
CDR3 protein: CASTLQGLAAFGELFF
CDR3 DNA: TGTGCCAGCACCCTGCAGGGGCTAGCGGCTTTCGGGGAGCTGTTTTTT

clone size: .
V gene: TRBV28
J gene: TRBJ2-2
D gene: .
CDR3 protein: CASSLPGKAGELFF
CDR3 DNA: TGTGCCAGCAGTTTGCCAGGGAAGGCCGGGGAGCTGTTTTTT

clone size: .
V gene: TRBV29-1
J gene: TRBJ2-3
D gene: .
CDR3 protein: CSVEDPGVADTQYF
CDR3 DNA: TGCAGCGTTGAAGATCCCGGGGTGGCAGATACGCAGTATTTT

clone size: .
V gene: TRBV2
J gene: TRBJ2-1
D gene: .
CDR3 protein: CASLPGRDIHNEQFF
CDR3 DNA: TGTGCCAGCCTACCGGGCCGGGACATCCACAATGAGCAGTTCTTC

clone size: .
V gene: TRBV6-5
J gene: TRBJ1-1
D gene: TRBD1
CDR3 protein: CASSYQNRGQTEAFF
CDR3 DNA: TGTGCCAGCAGTTACCAAAACAGGGGACAGACTGAAGCTTTCTTT

clone size: .
V gene: TRBV5-5
J gene: TRBJ1-1
D gene: .
CDR3 protein: CASSLISNTEAFF
CDR3 DNA: TGTGCCAGCAGCTTGATCTCGAACACTGAAGCTTTCTTT

clone size: .
V gene: TRBV7-9
J gene: TRBJ1-2
D gene: TRBD1
CDR3 protein: CASSLAGQGSSYGYTF
CDR3 DNA: TGTGCCAGCAGCTTAGCGGGACAGGGCTCAAGCTATGGCTACACCTTC

clone size: .
V gene: TRBV10-2
J gene: TRBJ2-7
D gene: TRBD1
CDR3 protein: CATKQGWPYEQYF
CDR3 DNA: TGCGCCACCAAACAGGGGTGGCCCTACGAGCAGTACTTC

clone size: .
V gene: TRBV28
J gene: TRBJ2-5
D gene: TRBD1
CDR3 protein: CASSSRQGTWETQYF
CDR3 DNA: TGTGCCAGCAGCTCTAGACAGGGGACATGGGAGACCCAGTACTTC

clone size: .
V gene: TRBV7-8
J gene: TRBJ1-2
D gene: .
CDR3 protein: CASSPRDDRLAGGYTF
CDR3 DNA: TGTGCCAGCAGCCCACGCGATGACAGACTGGCCGGGGGCTACACCTTC

clone size: once
V gene: TRBV5-1
J gene: TRBJ1-6
D gene: TRBD1
CDR3 protein: CASSEGQAIVDSPLHF
CDR3 DNA: TGCGCCAGCAGCGAGGGACAGGCAATAGTGGATTCACCCCTCCACTTT

clone size: once
V gene: TRBV30
J gene: TRBJ1-6
D gene: .
CDR3 protein: CAWSVLHRSIHSYNSPLHF
CDR3 DNA: TGTGCCTGGAGTGTACTTCACAGGTCGATTCACTCCTATAATTCACCCCTCCACTTT

clone size: .
V gene: TRBV5-1
J gene: TRBJ2-5
D gene: .
CDR3 protein: CASSLGSDAAQETQYF
CDR3 DNA: TGCGCCAGCAGCTTGGGAAGCGATGCTGCTCAAGAGACCCAGTACTTC

clone size: .
V gene: TRBV27
J gene: TRBJ1-5
D gene: TRBD1
CDR3 protein: CASSRSGQGKYQPQHF
CDR3 DNA: TGTGCCAGCAGTAGAAGTGGACAGGGGAAATATCAGCCCCAGCATTTT

clone size: .
V gene: TRBV29-1
J gene: TRBJ2-5
D gene: TRBD1
CDR3 protein: CSVRRGLSQETQYF
CDR3 DNA: TGCAGCGTCCGCAGGGGGTTGAGCCAAGAGACCCAGTACTTC

clone size: .
V gene: TRBV5-1
J gene: TRBJ2-6
D gene: .
CDR3 protein: CASSLVLVSGANVLPF
CDR3 DNA: TGCGCCAGCAGCTTGGTGTTAGTATCTGGGGCCAACGTCCTGCCTTTC

clone size: .
V gene: TRBV6-6
J gene: TRBJ2-3
D gene: .
CDR3 protein: CASSYSAPHTDTQYF
CDR3 DNA: TGTGCCAGCAGTTATTCAGCGCCCCACACAGATACGCAGTATTTT

clone size: .
V gene: TRBV7-2
J gene: TRBJ1-4
D gene: .
CDR3 protein: CASSPRTAATNEKLFF
CDR3 DNA: TGTGCCAGCAGCCCGCGGACAGCTGCAACTAATGAAAAACTGTTTTTT

clone size: .
V gene: TRBV9
J gene: TRBJ1-4
D gene: .
CDR3 protein: CASSPRGPGEKLFF
CDR3 DNA: TGTGCCAGCAGCCCTCGAGGCCCGGGGGAAAAACTGTTTTTT

clone size: once
V gene: TRBV5-1
J gene: TRBJ2-7
D gene: TRBD2
CDR3 protein: CASSLGTSGPYEQYF
CDR3 DNA: TGCGCCAGCAGCCTCGGGACTAGCGGACCCTACGAGCAGTACTTC

clone size: .
V gene: TRBV5-6
J gene: TRBJ1-1
D gene: .
CDR3 protein: CASSLTGSTEAFF
CDR3 DNA: TGTGCCAGCAGCTTGACAGGGAGCACTGAAGCTTTCTTT

clone size: .
V gene: TRBV28
J gene: TRBJ2-7
D gene: .
CDR3 protein: CASSPHRGSYEQYF
CDR3 DNA: TGTGCCAGCAGTCCCCACCGGGGGTCCTACGAGCAGTACTTC

clone size: .
V gene: TRBV27
J gene: TRBJ2-1
D gene: TRBD2
CDR3 protein: CASIPKRGYNEQFF
CDR3 DNA: TGTGCCAGCATCCCCAAGCGGGGATACAATGAGCAGTTCTTC

clone size: few
V gene: TRBV6-1
J gene: TRBJ1-2
D gene: .
CDR3 protein: CASSEYGQGHGYPF
CDR3 DNA: TGTGCCAGCAGTGAATATGGTCAGGGACATGGCTACCCCTTC

clone size: .
V gene: TRBV5-4
J gene: TRBJ2-2
D gene: TRBD1
CDR3 protein: CASQKSGTENTGELFF
CDR3 DNA: TGTGCCAGCCAAAAGTCGGGGACAGAGAACACCGGGGAGCTGTTTTTT

clone size: .
V gene: TRBV5-1
J gene: TRBJ2-1
D gene: .
CDR3 protein: CASSLGQILSYNEQFF
CDR3 DNA: TGCGCCAGCAGCTTGGGACAGATTCTCTCCTACAATGAGCAGTTCTTC

clone size: .
V gene: TRBV6-5
J gene: TRBJ2-5
D gene: TRBD1
CDR3 protein: CASSYTTGQETQYF
CDR3 DNA: TGTGCCAGCAGTTACACGACAGGGCAAGAAACCCAGTACTTC

clone size: .
V gene: TRBV7-9
J gene: TRBJ2-5
D gene: .
CDR3 protein: CASSAQGKGRETQYF
CDR3 DNA: TGTGCCAGCAGCGCCCAGGGGAAAGGGCGGGAGACCCAGTACTTC